Sequencing of this T cell receptor beta chain was carried out in a study of early T cells in non-severe SARS-CoV-2 infection. Across the study: The chains were unpaired, and the sequenced material was bulk RNA from unsorted whole blood.

The library protocol tagged individual cDNA molecules with unique molecular identifiers. A single record per CDR3 protein comes from TCRdb applying MiXCR to the 5' RACE reads. This sample yields 57,000 or so distinct CDR3 sequences, of which around 5.6% are seen a single time; 6% to 7% belongs to the top ten. There are many counts of this clonotype. Its antigen is currently unknown. The CDR3 consists of 14 residues. CDR1 and CDR2 (germline): LNHNV, YYDKDF (reference sequence). The V and J ends lost 5 bases and 2 bases, in that order; junction bases with no gene match: 5. Study conclusions and caveats: Comparison of clonotypes with VDJdb favored anti-spike CD8 responses while missing private and CD4 specificities.

The specimen sequenced was whole blood. The clonotype was recovered from an adult who was a healthcare worker with PCR-confirmed SARS-CoV-2 infection or an uninfected control (not recorded which). The rearrangement uses TRBV15 and TRBJ2-5; 7 bases fit TRBD1. CDR3: CATSVRDRQETQYF. The CDR3 DNA follows: TGTGCCACCAGCGTTAGGGACAGACAAGAGACCCAGTACTTC.